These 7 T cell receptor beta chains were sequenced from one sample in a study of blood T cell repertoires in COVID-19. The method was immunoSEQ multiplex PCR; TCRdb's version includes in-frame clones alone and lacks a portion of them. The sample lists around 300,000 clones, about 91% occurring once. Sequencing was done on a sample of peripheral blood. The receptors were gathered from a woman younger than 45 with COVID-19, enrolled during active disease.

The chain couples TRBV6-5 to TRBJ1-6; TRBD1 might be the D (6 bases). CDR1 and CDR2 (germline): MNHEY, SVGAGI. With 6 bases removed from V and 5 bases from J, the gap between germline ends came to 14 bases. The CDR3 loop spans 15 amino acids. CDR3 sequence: CASSWGTLNNSPLHF. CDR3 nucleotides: TGTGCCAGCAGCTGGGGGACACTAAATAATTCACCCCTCCACTTT.

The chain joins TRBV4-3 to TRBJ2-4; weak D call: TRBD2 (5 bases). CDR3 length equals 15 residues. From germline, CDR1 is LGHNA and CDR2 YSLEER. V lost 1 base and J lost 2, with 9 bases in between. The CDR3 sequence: CASSQVWESKNIQYF. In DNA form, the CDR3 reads TGCGCCAGCAGCCAAGTATGGGAGTCCAAAAACATTCAGTACTTC.

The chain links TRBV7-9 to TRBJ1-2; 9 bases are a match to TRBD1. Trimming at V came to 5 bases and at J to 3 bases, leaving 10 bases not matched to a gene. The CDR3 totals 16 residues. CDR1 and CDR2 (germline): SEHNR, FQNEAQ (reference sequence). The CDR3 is CASSPPDRGKDYGYTF. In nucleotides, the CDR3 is TGTGCCAGCAGCCCCCCAGACAGGGGGAAAGACTATGGCTACACCTTC.

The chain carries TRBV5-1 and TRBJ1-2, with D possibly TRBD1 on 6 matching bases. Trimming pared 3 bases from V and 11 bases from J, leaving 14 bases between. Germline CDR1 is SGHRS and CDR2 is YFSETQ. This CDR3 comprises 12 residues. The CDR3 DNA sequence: TGCGCCAGCAGCTCAGGGGAAGTAGGTTACACCTTC. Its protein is CASSSGEVGYTF.

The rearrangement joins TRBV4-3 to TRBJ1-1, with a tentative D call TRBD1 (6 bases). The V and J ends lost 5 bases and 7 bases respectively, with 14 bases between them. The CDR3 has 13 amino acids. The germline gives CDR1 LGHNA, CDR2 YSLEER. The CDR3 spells CASSAKTGHEAFF. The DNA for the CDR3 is TGCGCCAGCAGCGCAAAAACAGGGCATGAAGCTTTCTTT.

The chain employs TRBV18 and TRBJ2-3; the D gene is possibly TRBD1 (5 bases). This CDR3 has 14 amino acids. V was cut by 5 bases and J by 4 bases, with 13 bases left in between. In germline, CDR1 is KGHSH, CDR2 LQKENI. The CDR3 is CASSGTLGADTQYF. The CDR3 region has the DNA TGTGCCAGCTCAGGTACCCTAGGGGCAGATACGCAGTATTTT.

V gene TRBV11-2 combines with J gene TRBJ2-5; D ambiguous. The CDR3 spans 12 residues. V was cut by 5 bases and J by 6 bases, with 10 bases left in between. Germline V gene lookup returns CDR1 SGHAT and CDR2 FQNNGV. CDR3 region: CASSQNLKTQYF. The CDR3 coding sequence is TGTGCCAGCAGCCAAAATCTAAAGACCCAGTACTTC.